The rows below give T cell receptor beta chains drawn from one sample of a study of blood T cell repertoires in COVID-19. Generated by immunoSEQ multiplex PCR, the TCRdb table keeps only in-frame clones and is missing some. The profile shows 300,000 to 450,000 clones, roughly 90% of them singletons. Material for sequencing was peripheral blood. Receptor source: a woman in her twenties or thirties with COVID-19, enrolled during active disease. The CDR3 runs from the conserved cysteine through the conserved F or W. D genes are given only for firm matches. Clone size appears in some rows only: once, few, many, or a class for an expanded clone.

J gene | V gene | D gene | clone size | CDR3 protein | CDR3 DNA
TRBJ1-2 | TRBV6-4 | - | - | CASSGQSEHRPGYGYTF | TGTGCCAGCAGTGGGCAATCGGAGCATCGCCCCGGCTATGGCTACACCTTC
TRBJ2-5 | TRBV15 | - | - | CATDDPAMGSRGSQYF | TGTGCCACCGATGACCCCGCCATGGGCTCCAGGGGTTCCCAGTACTTC
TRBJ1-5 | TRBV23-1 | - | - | CASSLTIQGSNQPQHF | TGCGCCAGCAGCCTTACGATACAGGGAAGCAATCAGCCCCAGCATTTT
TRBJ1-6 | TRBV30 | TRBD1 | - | CAWSRGSPSPLHF | TGTGCCTGGAGCAGGGGGTCTCCCTCACCCCTCCACTTT
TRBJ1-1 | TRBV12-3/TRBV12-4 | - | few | CASTWGTWEAFF | TGTGCCAGCACCTGGGGGACTTGGGAAGCTTTCTTT
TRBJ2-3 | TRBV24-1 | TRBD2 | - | CATSDLAASTDTQYF | TGTGCCACCAGTGATCTAGCGGCTAGCACAGATACGCAGTATTTT
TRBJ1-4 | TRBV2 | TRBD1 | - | CASSEGTGVTGEKLFF | TGTGCCAGCAGTGAAGGGACAGGGGTGACGGGGGAAAAACTGTTTTTT
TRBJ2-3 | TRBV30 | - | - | CAWSLTGMVTDTQYF | TGTGCCTGGAGCTTGACGGGGATGGTGACAGATACGCAGTATTTT
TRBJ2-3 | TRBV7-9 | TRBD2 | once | CASSSDRATSGDTQYF | TGTGCCAGCAGCTCCGACCGGGCCACTAGCGGTGATACGCAGTATTTT
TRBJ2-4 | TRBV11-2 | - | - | CASSSPFNIQYF | TGTGCCAGCAGCTCCCCCTTCAACATTCAGTACTTC
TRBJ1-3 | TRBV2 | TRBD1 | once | CASTPYRDRGNTIYF | TGTGCCAGCACCCCATATCGGGACAGGGGGAACACCATATATTTT
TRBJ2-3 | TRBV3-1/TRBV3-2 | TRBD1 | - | CASSQTGRGGLTDTQYF | TGTGCCAGCAGCCAGACTGGTAGAGGGGGCCTCACAGATACGCAGTATTTT
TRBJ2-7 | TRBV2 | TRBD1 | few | CASSLGTAAYEQYF | TGTGCCAGCAGTCTCGGGACAGCAGCCTACGAGCAGTACTTC
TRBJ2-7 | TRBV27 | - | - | CASSLRESYEQYF | TGTGCCAGCAGTTTAAGGGAGTCCTACGAGCAGTACTTC
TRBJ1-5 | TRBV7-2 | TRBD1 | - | CASRPQGAGQPQHF | TGTGCCAGCAGACCACAGGGGGCAGGACAGCCCCAGCATTTT
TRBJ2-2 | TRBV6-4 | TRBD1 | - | CASITGQGFGLDTGELFF | TGTGCCAGCATAACGGGACAGGGGTTCGGGCTAGACACCGGGGAGCTGTTTTTT
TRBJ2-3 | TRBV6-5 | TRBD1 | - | CASSPGQGYFYTQYF | TGTGCCAGCAGTCCGGGACAGGGATACTTTTATACGCAGTATTTT